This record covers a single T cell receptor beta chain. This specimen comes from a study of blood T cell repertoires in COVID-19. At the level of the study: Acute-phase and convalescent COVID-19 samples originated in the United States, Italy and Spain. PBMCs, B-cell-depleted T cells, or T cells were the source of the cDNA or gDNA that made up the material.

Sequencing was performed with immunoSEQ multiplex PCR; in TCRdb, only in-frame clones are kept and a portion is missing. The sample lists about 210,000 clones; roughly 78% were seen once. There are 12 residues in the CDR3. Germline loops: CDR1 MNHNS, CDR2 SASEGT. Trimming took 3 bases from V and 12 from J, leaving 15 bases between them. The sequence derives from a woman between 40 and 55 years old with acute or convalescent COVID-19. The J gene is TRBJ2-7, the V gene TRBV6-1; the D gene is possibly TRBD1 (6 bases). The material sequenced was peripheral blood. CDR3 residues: CASSEGTPWRYF. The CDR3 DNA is TGTGCCAGCAGTGAGGGGACACCGTGGCGGTACTTC.